This T cell receptor (beta chain) was recorded in a study of Graves' ophthalmopathy and Graves' hyperthyroidism. Germline V gives CDR1 SGHRS, CDR2 YFSETQ. The V gene lost 0 bases and the J gene lost 6 bases, with 6 bases spanning the gap. CDR3 length: 12 residues. Using RNA transcripts, the TCR beta CDR3 regions were amplified. An initial RT-PCR round employing HTBI primers preceded a second-round multiplex PCR. TCRdb reprocessed the multiplex PCR reads via MiXCR and lists one record per CDR3 protein. Among over 500,000 distinct CDR3 sequences listed, 22% were seen once. This clonotype came up many times.

The chain uses TRBV5-1 and TRBJ1-1; D perhaps matches TRBD1 (6 bases). The sequenced sample was peripheral blood. This TCR derives from a woman between 18 and 29 years old with stable Graves' hyperthyroidism. Some clones in this sample may be carry-over from other donors' samples. The CDR3 spells CASSLGQAEAFF. CDR3 nucleotides: TGCGCCAGCAGCTTGGGACAGGCTGAAGCTTTCTTT.